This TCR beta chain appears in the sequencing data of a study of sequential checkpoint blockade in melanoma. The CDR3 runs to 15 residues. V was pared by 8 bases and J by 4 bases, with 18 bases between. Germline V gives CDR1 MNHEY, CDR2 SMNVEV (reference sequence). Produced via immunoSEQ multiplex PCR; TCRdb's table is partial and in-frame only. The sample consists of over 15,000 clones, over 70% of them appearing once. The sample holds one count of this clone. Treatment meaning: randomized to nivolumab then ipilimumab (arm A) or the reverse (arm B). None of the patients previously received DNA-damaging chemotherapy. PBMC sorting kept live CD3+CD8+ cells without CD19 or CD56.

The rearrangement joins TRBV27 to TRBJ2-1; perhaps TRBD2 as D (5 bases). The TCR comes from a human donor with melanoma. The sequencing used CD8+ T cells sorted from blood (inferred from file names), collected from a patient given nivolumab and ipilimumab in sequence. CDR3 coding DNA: TGTGCCAGCCGTCGGGCCGGAGGCCTTTACAATGAGCAGTTCTTC. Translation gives CASRRAGGLYNEQFF.